The sequence of this T cell receptor (beta chain) was determined in a study of blood T cell repertoires in COVID-19. Study-wide background: Material from acute and convalescent COVID-19 was sourced from the United States, Italy and Spain. The analysed material was cDNA or gDNA that came from T cells, B-cell-depleted T cells, or PBMCs.

With V trimmed by 3 bases and J by 7 bases, 12 bases remained unmatched. Per the germline V gene, CDR1 is MNHNS and CDR2 is SASEGT. CDR3 size: 15 residues. Authors' methods: Estimates of nucleated cell counts were drawn from the amplification of reference gene primers. Sequencing was performed with immunoSEQ multiplex PCR; in TCRdb, only in-frame clones are kept and a portion is missing. V, J and clone size were drawn from that table, and D and trimming were deduced from the DNA. Of some 250,000 clones detected, over 75% appear once; the ten largest clones hold approximately 7.2%. The clonotype was recovered from a woman older than 75 with acute or convalescent COVID-19. V usage is TRBV6-1 and J usage is TRBJ2-7; 7 bases align to TRBD1. Material: peripheral blood. The CDR3 nucleotides read TGTGCCAGCAGTGACCTGGGACAGCCCCTACGAGAGCAGTACTTC. This encodes CASSDLGQPLREQYF.